This TCR beta chain was found in a study of blood T cell repertoires in COVID-19. Study background: PBMCs, B-cell-depleted T cells, or T cells were the source of the cDNA or gDNA that made up the material.

Participant reports of clinical history set cohort assignment. The germline V and J ends were trimmed by 4 bases and 6 bases, with 10 bases remaining between them. Per the germline V gene, CDR1 is MNHEY and CDR2 is SVGAGI. CDR3 size: 13 residues. Profiling relied on immunoSEQ multiplex PCR, and the TCRdb table lists in-frame clones only, not all of them. The sample carries 290,000 or so clones, about 90% recorded once. The rearrangement uses TRBV6-5 and TRBJ2-1, with D tentatively TRBD2 (6 bases). Sequenced: PBMCs or T cells enriched from blood (not recorded which). This receptor was taken from a woman aged 18-29 years with acute COVID-19. This CDR3 reads CASSFSGLNEQFF. In DNA, the CDR3 is TGTGCCAGCAGTTTTAGCGGACTCAATGAGCAGTTCTTC.